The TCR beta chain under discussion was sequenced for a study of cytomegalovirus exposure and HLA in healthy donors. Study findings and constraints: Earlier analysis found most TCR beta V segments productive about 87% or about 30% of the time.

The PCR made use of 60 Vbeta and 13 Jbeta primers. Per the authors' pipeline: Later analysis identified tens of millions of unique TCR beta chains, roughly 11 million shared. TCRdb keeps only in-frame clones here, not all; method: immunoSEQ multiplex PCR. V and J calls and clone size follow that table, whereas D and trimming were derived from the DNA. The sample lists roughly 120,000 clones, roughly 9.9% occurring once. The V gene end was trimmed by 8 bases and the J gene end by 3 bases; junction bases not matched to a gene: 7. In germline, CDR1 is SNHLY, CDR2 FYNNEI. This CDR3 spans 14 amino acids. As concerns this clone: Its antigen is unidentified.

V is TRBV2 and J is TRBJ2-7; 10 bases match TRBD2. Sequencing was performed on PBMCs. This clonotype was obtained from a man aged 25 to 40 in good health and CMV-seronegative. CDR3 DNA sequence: TGTGCCAGCTCCGGGACTAGCGCTATCTACGAGCAGTACTTC. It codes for CASSGTSAIYEQYF.